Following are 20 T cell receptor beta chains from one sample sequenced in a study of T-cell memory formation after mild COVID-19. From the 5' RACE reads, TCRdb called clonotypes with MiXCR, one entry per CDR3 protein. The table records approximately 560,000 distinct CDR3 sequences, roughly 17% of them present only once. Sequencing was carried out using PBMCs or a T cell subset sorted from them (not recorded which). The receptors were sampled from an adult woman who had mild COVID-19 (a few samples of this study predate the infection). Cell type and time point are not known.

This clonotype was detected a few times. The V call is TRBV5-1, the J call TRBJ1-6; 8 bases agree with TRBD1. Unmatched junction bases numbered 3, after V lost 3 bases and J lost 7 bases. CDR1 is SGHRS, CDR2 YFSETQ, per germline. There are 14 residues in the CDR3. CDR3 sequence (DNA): TGCGCCAGCAGCTCGGACAGGGAGAATTCACCCCTCCACTTT. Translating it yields CASSSDRENSPLHF. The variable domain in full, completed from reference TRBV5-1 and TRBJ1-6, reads KAGVTQTPRYLIKTRGQQVTLSCSPISGHRSVSWYQQTPGQGLQFLFEYFSETQRNKGNFPGRFSGRQFSNSRSEMNVSTLELGDSALYLCASSSDRENSPLHFGNGTRLTVT.

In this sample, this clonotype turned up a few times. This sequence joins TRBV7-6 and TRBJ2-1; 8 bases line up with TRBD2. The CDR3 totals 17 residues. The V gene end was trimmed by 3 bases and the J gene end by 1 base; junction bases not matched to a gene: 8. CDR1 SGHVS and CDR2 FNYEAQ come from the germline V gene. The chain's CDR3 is CASSFGQRELSYNEQFF. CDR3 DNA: TGTGCCAGCAGCTTTGGGCAGCGGGAGTTATCCTACAATGAGCAGTTCTTC.

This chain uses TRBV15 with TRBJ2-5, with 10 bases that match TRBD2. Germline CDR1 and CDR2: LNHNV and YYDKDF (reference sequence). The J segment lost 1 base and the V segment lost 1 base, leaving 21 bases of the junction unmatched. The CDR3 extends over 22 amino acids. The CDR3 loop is CATSRVTRQGPEASGGQETQYF. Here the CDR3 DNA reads TGTGCCACCAGCAGAGTCACTCGCCAAGGTCCGGAGGCTAGCGGGGGCCAAGAGACCCAGTACTTC.

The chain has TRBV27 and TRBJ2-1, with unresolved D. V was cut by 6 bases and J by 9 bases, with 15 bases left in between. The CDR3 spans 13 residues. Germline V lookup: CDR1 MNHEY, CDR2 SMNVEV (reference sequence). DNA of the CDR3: TGTGCCAGCAGACTCCGAACGGCCGTTGAGCAGTTCTTC. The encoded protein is CASRLRTAVEQFF.

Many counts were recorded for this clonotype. CDR3 region: CASIKQGMGTEAFF. Written as DNA, the CDR3 is TGTGCCAGCATAAAACAGGGGATGGGCACTGAAGCTTTCTTT. This chain uses TRBV27 with TRBJ1-1, with 7 bases that match TRBD1. There are 14 residues in the CDR3. V lost 7 bases and J lost 4; bases outside the gene matches: 9. Germline V lookup: CDR1 MNHEY, CDR2 SMNVEV (reference sequence).

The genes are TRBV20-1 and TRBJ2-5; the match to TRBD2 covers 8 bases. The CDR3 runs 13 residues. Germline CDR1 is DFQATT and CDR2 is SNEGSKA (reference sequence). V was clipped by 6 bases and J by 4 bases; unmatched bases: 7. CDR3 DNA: TGCAGTGCCACTACCCGGGAGGGAGAGACCCAGTACTTC. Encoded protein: CSATTREGETQYF.

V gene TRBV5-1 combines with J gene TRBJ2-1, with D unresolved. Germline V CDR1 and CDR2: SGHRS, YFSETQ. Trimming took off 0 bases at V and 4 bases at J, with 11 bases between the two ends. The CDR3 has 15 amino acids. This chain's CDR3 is CASSLVPQVYNEQFF. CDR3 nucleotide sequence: TGCGCCAGCAGCTTGGTTCCCCAGGTTTACAATGAGCAGTTCTTC.

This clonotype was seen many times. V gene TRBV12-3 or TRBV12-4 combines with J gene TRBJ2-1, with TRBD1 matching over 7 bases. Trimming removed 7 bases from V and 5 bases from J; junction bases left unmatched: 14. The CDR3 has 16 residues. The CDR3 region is CASNGPTGTVDNEQFF. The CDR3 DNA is TGTGCCAGCAACGGACCCACCGGGACAGTTGACAATGAGCAGTTCTTC.

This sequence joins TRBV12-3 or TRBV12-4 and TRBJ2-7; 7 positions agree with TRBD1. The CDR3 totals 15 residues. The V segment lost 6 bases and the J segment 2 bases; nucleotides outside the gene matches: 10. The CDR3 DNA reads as TGTGCCAGCAGCCCCTCGACAGGGCCCACCTACGAGCAGTACTTC. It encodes CASSPSTGPTYEQYF.

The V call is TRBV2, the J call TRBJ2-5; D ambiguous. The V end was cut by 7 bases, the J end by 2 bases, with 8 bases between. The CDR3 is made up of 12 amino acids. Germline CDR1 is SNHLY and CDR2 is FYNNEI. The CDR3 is CASNVRQETQYF. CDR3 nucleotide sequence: TGTGCCAGCAATGTCAGGCAAGAGACCCAGTACTTC.

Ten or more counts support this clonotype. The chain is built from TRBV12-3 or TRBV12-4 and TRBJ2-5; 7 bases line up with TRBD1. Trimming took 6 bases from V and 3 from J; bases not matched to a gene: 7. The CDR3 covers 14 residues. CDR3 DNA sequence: TGTGCCAGCAGGCCTACAGGGGTCGAAGAGACCCAGTACTTC. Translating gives CASRPTGVEETQYF.

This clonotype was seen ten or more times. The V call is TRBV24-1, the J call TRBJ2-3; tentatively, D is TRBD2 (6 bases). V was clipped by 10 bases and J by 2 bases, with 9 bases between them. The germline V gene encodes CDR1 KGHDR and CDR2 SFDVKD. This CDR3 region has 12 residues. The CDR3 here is CATRGLTDTQYF. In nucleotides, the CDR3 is TGTGCCACGCGGGGCCTCACAGATACGCAGTATTTT.

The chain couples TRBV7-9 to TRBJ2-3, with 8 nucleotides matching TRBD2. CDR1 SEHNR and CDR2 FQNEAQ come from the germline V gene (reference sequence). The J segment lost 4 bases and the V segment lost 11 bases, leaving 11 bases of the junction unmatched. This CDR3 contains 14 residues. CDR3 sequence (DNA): TGTGCCTGCCTGGGCGGCGGGGGGCCAGATACGCAGTATTTT. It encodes CACLGGGGPDTQYF. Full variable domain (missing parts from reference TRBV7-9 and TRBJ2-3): DTGVSQNPRHKITKRGQNVTFRCDPISEHNRLYWYRQTLGQGPEFLTYFQNEAQLEKSRLLSDRFSAERPKGSFSTLEIQRTEQGDSAMYLCACLGGGGPDTQYFGPGTRLTVL.

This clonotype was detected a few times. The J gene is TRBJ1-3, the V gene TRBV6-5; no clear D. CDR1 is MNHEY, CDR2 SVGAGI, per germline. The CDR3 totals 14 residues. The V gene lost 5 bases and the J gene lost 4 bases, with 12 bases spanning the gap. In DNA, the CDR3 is TGTGCCAGCAGTCTGAGGGTTACGGGAAACACCATATATTTT. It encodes CASSLRVTGNTIYF.

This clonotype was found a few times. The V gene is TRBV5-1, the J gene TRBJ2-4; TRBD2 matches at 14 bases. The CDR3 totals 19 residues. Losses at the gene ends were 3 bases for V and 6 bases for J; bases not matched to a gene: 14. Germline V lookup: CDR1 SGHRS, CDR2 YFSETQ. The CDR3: CASSSGLAGVYPLGNIQYF. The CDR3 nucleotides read TGCGCCAGCAGCTCGGGACTAGCGGGGGTGTACCCCCTCGGAAACATTCAGTACTTC.

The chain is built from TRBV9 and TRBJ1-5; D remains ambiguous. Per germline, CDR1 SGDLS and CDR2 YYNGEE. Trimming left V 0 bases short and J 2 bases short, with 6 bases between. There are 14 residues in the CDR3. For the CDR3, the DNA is TGTGCCAGCAGCGTAGCTTCGGGCAATCAGCCCCAGCATTTT. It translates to CASSVASGNQPQHF.

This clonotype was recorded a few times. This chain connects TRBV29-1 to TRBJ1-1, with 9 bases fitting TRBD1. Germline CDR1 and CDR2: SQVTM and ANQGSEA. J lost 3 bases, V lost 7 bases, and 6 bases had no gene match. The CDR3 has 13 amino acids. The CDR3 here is CSAPRQGDTEAFF. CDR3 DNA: TGCAGCGCCCCGAGACAGGGGGACACTGAAGCTTTCTTT.

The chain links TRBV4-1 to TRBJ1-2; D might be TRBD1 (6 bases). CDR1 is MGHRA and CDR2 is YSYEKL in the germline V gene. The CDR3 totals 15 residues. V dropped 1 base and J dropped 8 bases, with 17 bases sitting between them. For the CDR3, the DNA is TGCGCCAGCAGCCAAGCGGCTCAGGGGCGAGGGGGCTACACCTTC. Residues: CASSQAAQGRGGYTF.

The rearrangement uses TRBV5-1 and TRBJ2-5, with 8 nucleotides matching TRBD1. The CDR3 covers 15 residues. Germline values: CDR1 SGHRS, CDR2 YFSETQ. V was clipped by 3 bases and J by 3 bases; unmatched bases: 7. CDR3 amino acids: CASSSTKDREETQYF. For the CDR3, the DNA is TGCGCCAGCAGCTCCACTAAGGACAGGGAAGAGACCCAGTACTTC.

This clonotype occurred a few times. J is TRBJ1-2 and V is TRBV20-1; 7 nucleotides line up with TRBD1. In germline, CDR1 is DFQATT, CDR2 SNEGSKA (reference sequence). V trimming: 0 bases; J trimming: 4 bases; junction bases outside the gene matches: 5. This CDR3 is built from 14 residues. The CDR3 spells CSARDRGQVYGYTF. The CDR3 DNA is TGCAGTGCTAGAGATAGGGGGCAGGTCTATGGCTACACCTTC.